The 14 T cell receptor beta chains reported below all come from one sample, sequenced in a study of cytomegalovirus exposure and HLA in healthy donors. Here immunoSEQ multiplex PCR was the method, and the copy in TCRdb shows in-frame clones only, minus some. The repertoire includes 130,000 to 150,000 clones, 90% of them detected once, and 5.5% to 7% sits in the top ten. Sequenced: PBMCs. The receptors originated from a woman between 25 and 40 years old in good health and CMV-seropositive.

The chain combines TRBV28 with TRBJ2-5; 7 nucleotides align to TRBD2. CDR3 length equals 14 residues. Germline-derived CDR1 and CDR2 are MDHEN and SYDVKM. Trimming cost V 10 bases and J 6 bases; bases outside gene matches: 14. The CDR3 spells CAISPSGVMQTQYF. For the CDR3, the DNA is TGTGCCATCTCCCCCAGCGGGGTCATGCAGACCCAGTACTTC. The full variable domain, in which reference TRBV28 and TRBJ2-5 provide the parts outside the CDR3, is DVKVTQSSRYLVKRTGEKVFLECVQDMDHENMFWYRQDPGLGLRLIYFSYDVKMKEKGDIPEGYSVSREKKERFSLILESASTNQTSMYLCAISPSGVMQTQYFGPGTRLLVL.

This clone came up a few times. The chain employs TRBV5-1 and TRBJ2-1; D perhaps matches TRBD2 (9 bases). This CDR3 has 17 amino acids. V was shortened by 4 bases and J by 6 bases, with 23 bases between the two germline ends. Looked up from germline, CDR1 is SGHRS and CDR2 is YFSETQ. CDR3 in amino acids: CASSQGAASSGVNEQFF. The CDR3 DNA reads TGCGCCAGCAGCCAGGGGGCGGCGTCTAGCGGGGTCAATGAGCAGTTCTTC.

This clone was seen a handful of times. The chain links TRBV7-3 to TRBJ1-5; D is uncertain. Germline lookup yields CDR1 SGHTA and CDR2 FQGTGA. Trimming took off 6 bases at V and 0 bases at J, with 6 bases between the two ends. CDR3 length: 13 amino acids. The CDR3 reads CASRHDSNQPQHF. The CDR3 nucleotides are TGTGCCAGCAGACATGATAGCAATCAGCCCCAGCATTTT.

This chain connects TRBV19 to TRBJ2-1; 13 bases align to TRBD2. After removal of 6 bases from V and 4 bases from J, the junction contained 18 bases not matched to a gene. CDR1 LNHDA and CDR2 SQIVND come from the germline V gene (reference sequence). This CDR3 contains 20 residues. The CDR3 DNA reads TGTGCCAGTAGCTCAATGACGGGACTAGCGGGGCTTCAGTCTTACAATGAGCAGTTCTTC. Its protein is CASSSMTGLAGLQSYNEQFF.

This clone is a singleton in its sample. The chain combines TRBV5-8 with TRBJ2-5, with 11 bases lining up with TRBD2. The CDR3 has 15 amino acids. CDR1 and CDR2 from the germline V gene are SGHTS and YDEGEE. V was clipped by 3 bases and J by 8 bases; unmatched bases: 9. The chain's CDR3 is CASSSLAGGTRTQYF. The CDR3 nucleotides read TGTGCCAGCAGCTCTCTAGCGGGGGGCACGCGAACCCAGTACTTC. Drawing the rest from reference TRBV5-8 and TRBJ2-5, the complete variable domain is EAGVTQSPTHLIKTRGQQATLRCSPISGHTSVYWYQQALGLGLQFLLWYDEGEERNRGNFPPRFSGRQFPNYSSELNVNALELEDSALYLCASSSLAGGTRTQYFGPGTRLLVL.

This clone was recorded only once. The rearrangement joins TRBV27 to TRBJ2-7; TRBD2 matches 12 bases. The CDR3 is 14 residues long. The V and J ends lost 6 bases and 4 bases, in that order; junction bases with no gene match: 4. Germline V gene data show CDR1 as MNHEY and CDR2 as SMNVEV (reference sequence). The CDR3 is CASSSGTSGYEQYF. The DNA for the CDR3 is TGTGCCAGCAGCTCCGGGACTAGCGGGTACGAGCAGTACTTC.

The chain is built from TRBV10-2 and TRBJ1-2; tentatively, D is TRBD1 (6 bases). CDR1 is WSHSY and CDR2 is SAAADI in the germline V gene. CDR3 length equals 13 residues. Trimming removed 0 bases at V and 7 bases at J, with 9 bases between. The CDR3 loop is CASSESVGGGYTF. The DNA for the CDR3 is TGCGCCAGCAGTGAGTCGGTAGGGGGTGGCTACACCTTC.

V and J are TRBV4-1 and TRBJ2-1; 10 bases map to TRBD2. Trimming took 2 bases from V and 6 from J; bases not matched to a gene: 10. The germline CDR1 and CDR2 sequences are MGHRA and YSYEKL. The CDR3 has 17 residues. The CDR3 DNA reads as TGCGCCAGCAGCCAACCAACCCAGGGACTAGCGCTCAATGAGCAGTTCTTC. As protein: CASSQPTQGLALNEQFF.

The V gene is TRBV28, the J gene TRBJ2-1, with D unclear. CDR1 MDHEN and CDR2 SYDVKM come from the germline V gene. This CDR3 is built from 12 residues. V lost 4 bases, J lost 10 bases, and 11 bases lay in between. The CDR3 region is CASSSNFREQFF. CDR3 bases: TGTGCCAGCAGTTCCAACTTCAGGGAGCAGTTCTTC.

V gene TRBV28 combines with J gene TRBJ2-1; possibly TRBD1 for D (6 bases). Germline CDR1 MDHEN, CDR2 SYDVKM. The V end was cut by 3 bases, the J end by 1 base, with 13 bases between. The CDR3 consists of 16 residues. The CDR3 bases are TGTGCCAGCAGTTTGAACAGGGTAGGTTCCTACAATGAGCAGTTCTTC. It yields the protein CASSLNRVGSYNEQFF.

The chain recombines TRBV7-9 with TRBJ2-7; no definite D call. The length of the CDR3 is 14 residues. V lost 4 bases, J lost 6 bases, and 16 bases lay in between. Per the germline V gene, CDR1 is SEHNR and CDR2 is FQNEAQ (reference sequence). CDR3 loop: CASSSQRALGEQYF. The DNA of the CDR3 is TGTGCCAGCAGCTCCCAGCGTGCTCTAGGCGAGCAGTACTTC. Full variable domain (remainder filled in from reference TRBV7-9 and TRBJ2-7): DTGVSQNPRHKITKRGQNVTFRCDPISEHNRLYWYRQTLGQGPEFLTYFQNEAQLEKSRLLSDRFSAERPKGSFSTLEIQRTEQGDSAMYLCASSSQRALGEQYFGPGTRLTVT.

The rearrangement joins TRBV7-2 to TRBJ2-3, with 10 bases identical to TRBD2. Trimming at V came to 1 base and at J to 5 bases, leaving 6 bases not matched to a gene. The CDR3 covers 16 residues. CDR1 and CDR2 (germline): SGHTA, FQGNSA. The CDR3 nucleotides read TGTGCCAGCAGCTTAGGCAGCGGGGGGGCCAGAGATACGCAGTATTTT. Amino acid sequence: CASSLGSGGARDTQYF.

The V and J genes are TRBV28 and TRBJ2-3; D assignment may be TRBD1 or TRBD2 (9 bases each). CDR1 and CDR2 (germline): MDHEN, SYDVKM. Between the trimmed V and J ends, which lost 9 bases and 8 bases, there was a span of 27 bases. This CDR3 has 16 residues. The CDR3 DNA reads as TGTGCCAGTCTTGACAGGGGGGCGATAGCGGGAGTTACGCAGTATTTT. Encoded protein: CASLDRGAIAGVTQYF.

The chain has TRBV19 and TRBJ1-6, with TRBD1 as a possible D gene (5 bases). CDR3 length: 14 residues. Trimming took off 7 bases at V and 8 bases at J, with 15 bases between the two ends. Per the germline V gene, CDR1 is LNHDA and CDR2 is SQIVND (reference sequence). The CDR3 spells CASTPGREDSPLHF. In DNA, the CDR3 is TGTGCCAGTACTCCGGGACGGGAGGATTCACCCCTCCACTTT.